This record looks at one TCR beta chain sequence and its context. The target of this receptor is not known. It has no much larger one-base neighbor in the sample; base qualities were not kept. Library preparation employed the immunoSEQ multiplex PCR assay. TCRdb's version of the immuneACCESS table is confined to in-frame rearrangements and falls short of the full clone set. An unresolved V gene accounts for under half of the shortfall where checked; the remainder is of unknown origin. Counted in this sample were about 150,000 clones; under 95% of them appeared once. Of the sample, approximately 5.7% falls within the top ten clones. This record belongs to a study of control samples from healthy donors and cancer patients (dated by TCRdb to the early 2020s). The germline ends are 3 bases apart after V is trimmed by 5 bases and J by 2 bases. There are 11 amino acids in the CDR3, from cysteine to phenylalanine inclusive. Just CDR3 DNA is preserved here, 33 bases in frame from base 1. The CDR1 and CDR2 encoded by the germline V gene (reference sequence) are SGHAT and FQDESV.

This chain joins TRBV11-1 to TRBJ1-1, with no D gene named confidently. Source material: blood. The clonotype originates from a man aged 18 to 29 in good health. The DNA reads as follows: TGTGCCAGCAGCCCCAACACTGAAGCTTTCTTT. The translation is CASSPNTEAFF.